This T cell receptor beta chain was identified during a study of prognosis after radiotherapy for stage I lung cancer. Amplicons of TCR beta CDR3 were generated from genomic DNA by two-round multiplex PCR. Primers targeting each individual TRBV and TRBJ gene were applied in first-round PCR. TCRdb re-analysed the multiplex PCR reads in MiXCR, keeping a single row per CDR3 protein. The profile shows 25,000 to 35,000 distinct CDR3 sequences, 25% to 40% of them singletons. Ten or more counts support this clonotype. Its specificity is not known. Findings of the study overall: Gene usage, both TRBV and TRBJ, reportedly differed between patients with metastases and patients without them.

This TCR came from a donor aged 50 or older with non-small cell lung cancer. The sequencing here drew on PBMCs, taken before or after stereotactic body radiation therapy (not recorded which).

The CDR3 region is CASSDRTGNTGELFF. The CDR3 DNA follows: TGCGCCAGCAGCGATAGGACAGGGAACACCGGGGAGCTGTTTTTT. The chain couples TRBV5-1 to TRBJ2-2; 7 nucleotides align to TRBD1. The length of the CDR3 is 15 residues. The ends lost 4 bases at V and 1 base at J; junction bases unmatched: 4. Germline V gene lookup returns CDR1 SGHRS and CDR2 YFSETQ.